This T cell receptor beta chain was identified during a study of blood T cells in healthy people across ages. The second PCR ran about 7 to 12 cycles with a sample-barcoded 5' primer and J-beta primers. Sequencing of every sample gave 2.5 million or more CDR3-containing paired-end reads. Via MiXCR, TCRdb re-called the 5' RACE reads, giving one row per CDR3 protein. The sample shows around 1.5 million distinct CDR3 sequences, 40% to 50% of them seen only once. The study's findings and limits: Roughly linear declines in TCR beta diversity per million T cells occurred with age.

Germline V lookup: CDR1 LGHNA, CDR2 YNFKEQ. This CDR3 has 17 residues. Details on this clonotype: Its antigen is still unknown.

This receptor was identified in a woman under 30 in good health. The genes are TRBV4-2 and TRBJ2-1; 7 positions match TRBD2. Matching the DNA end better, TRBJ2-7 makes the J call doubtful. The specimen sequenced was blood. This CDR3 is CASSHLTSDSSYNEQYF. In DNA form, the CDR3 reads TGTGCCAGCAGCCACCTTACTAGCGACAGCTCCTACAATGAGCAGTACTTC.